Sequencing of this TCR beta chain was carried out in a study of blood T cell repertoires in COVID-19 (dated by TCRdb to between 2020 and 2021). Describing the broader study: The collaborator samples originated in the United States, Italy and Spain and spanned the acute and convalescent phases of COVID-19. Deeply sampled blood TCRbeta repertoires from subjects exposed to, actively infected with, or recovered from COVID-19 were included in the dataset. The repertoires were made available in a free public database intended to serve as a resource for research on the immune response to SARS-CoV-2. Nearly every sample came with metadata listing a de-identified subject ID, COVID-19 status, age in years and sex. The material from the prospective study consisted of cDNA or gDNA derived from T cells, B-cell-depleted T cells, or PBMCs. The samples were drawn from two sources: the first 160 participants of the ongoing ImmuneRACE study, and 1,000 to 1,500 subjects contributed by 6 global collaborators. Where available, HLA class I and class II types were taken from metadata supplied by the sample provider and were not determined by assay-based typing. Broad study findings and their caveats: Clinical and demographic metadata were provided uncurated, with the amount varying by source and participant.

The immunoSEQ Assay, a bias-controlled multiplex PCR, was used to amplify TCRbeta CDR3 regions from genomic DNA. The original pipeline was this. The number of nucleated cells in each sample was estimated from the amplification of reference gene primers within the assay. Sequence reads were collapsed and filtered to measure the absolute abundance of every unique TCRbeta CDR3 rearrangement. For each sample, productive Simpson clonality was calculated as the square root of Simpson's diversity index across productive rearrangements. Here the immuneACCESS table is served through TCRdb, limited to in-frame sequences with V and J called. Missing clones are a known gap in these copies; in checked studies unresolved V genes cover under half, and the rest lacks a known reason. The V and J calls and clone size are taken from that table; D and trimming were inferred from the DNA. The sample yields about 350,000 clones; 88% were counted once. The top ten hold approximately 1% of the sample.

Participants in the prospective study were enrolled through a virtual design, were aged about 18 to 100 years, and lived in 24 United States geographic areas. Cohort assignment in the prospective study relied on participant-reported clinical history from a screening survey and a study questionnaire. Exposed participants were defined as having been in contact with someone with a PCR-confirmed or clinician-diagnosed COVID-19 case within 2 weeks of study entry. Mobile phlebotomists in the prospective study collected whole blood, serum and a nasopharyngeal or oropharyngeal swab from every participant. Participants in the prospective study had the option to provide additional blood draws and questionnaires over a roughly two-month period. Before DNA extraction, prospective study blood samples were shipped either frozen or at room temperature. The V and J ends are trimmed by 0 bases and 2 bases, leaving 13 bases between them. Its CDR3 holds 17 amino acids, cysteine through phenylalanine. CDR3 DNA is the only sequence kept; it has 51 bases, read in frame from the first base. From the germline V gene, CDR1 is KGHSH and CDR2 is LQKENI.

Concerning this clone itself: It lacks a known antigen. Within one base of it there is no much larger clone, and no base qualities were kept.

This clonotype was sampled from a woman aged 25-40 years who had been exposed to COVID-19. The chain is encoded by TRBV18 joined to TRBJ2-2; a tentative D match to TRBD1 spans 5 bases. Specimen: PBMCs or T cells enriched from blood (not recorded which). Here is the DNA: TGTGCCAGCTCACCACCCTCCGGACAAAGAAACACCGGGGAGCTGTTTTTT. Protein translation: CASSPPSGQRNTGELFF. The CDR3 plus the reference TRBV18 and TRBJ2-2 genes for the other parts give the full variable domain: NAGVMQNPRHLVRRRGQEARLRCSPMKGHSHVYWYRQLPEEGLKFMVYLQKENIIDESGMPKERFSAEFPKEGPSILRIQQVVRGDSAAYFCASSPPSGQRNTGELFFGEGSRLTVL.